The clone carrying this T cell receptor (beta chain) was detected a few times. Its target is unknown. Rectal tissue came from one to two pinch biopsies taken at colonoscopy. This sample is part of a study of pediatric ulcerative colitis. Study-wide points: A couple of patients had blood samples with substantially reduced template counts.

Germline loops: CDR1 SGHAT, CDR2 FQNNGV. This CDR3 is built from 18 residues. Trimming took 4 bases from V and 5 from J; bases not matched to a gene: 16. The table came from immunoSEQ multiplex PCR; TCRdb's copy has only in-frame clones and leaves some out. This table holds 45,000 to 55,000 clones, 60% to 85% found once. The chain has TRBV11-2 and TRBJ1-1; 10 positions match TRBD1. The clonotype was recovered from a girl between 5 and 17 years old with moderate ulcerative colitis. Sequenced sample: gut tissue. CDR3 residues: CASSSIPGQGILGTEAFF. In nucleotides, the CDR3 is TGTGCCAGCAGCTCTATTCCGGGACAGGGGATCTTGGGGACTGAAGCTTTCTTT.